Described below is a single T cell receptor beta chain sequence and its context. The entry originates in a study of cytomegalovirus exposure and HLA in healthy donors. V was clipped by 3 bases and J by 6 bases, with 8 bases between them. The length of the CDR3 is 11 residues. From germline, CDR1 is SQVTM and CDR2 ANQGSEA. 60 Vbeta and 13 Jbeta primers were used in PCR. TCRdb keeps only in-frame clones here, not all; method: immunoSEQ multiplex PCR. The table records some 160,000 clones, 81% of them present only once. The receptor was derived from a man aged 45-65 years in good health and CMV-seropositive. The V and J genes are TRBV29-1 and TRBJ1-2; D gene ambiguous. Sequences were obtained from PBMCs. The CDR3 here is CSVEQANGYTF. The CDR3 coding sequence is TGCAGCGTTGAGCAGGCAAATGGCTACACCTTC.